Presented here are 25 T cell receptor beta chains from one specimen sequenced in a study of blood T cell repertoires in COVID-19. Libraries were prepared by immunoSEQ multiplex PCR; TCRdb keeps only in-frame clonotypes and omits some of them. The sample carries fewer than 250,000 clones, 65% to 90% recorded once. Sample: peripheral blood. These receptors were taken from a woman aged 70-85 years with acute or convalescent COVID-19.

The V gene is TRBV5-6, the J gene TRBJ2-5; 8 positions agree with TRBD1. Germline-derived CDR1 and CDR2 are SGHDT and YYEEEE. This CDR3 region has 15 residues. The V gene end was trimmed by 3 bases and the J gene end by 5 bases; junction bases not matched to a gene: 9. CDR3 bases: TGTGCCAGCAGCTACTGGACAGGGTGGACGGAGACCCAGTACTTC. Residues: CASSYWTGWTETQYF.

CDR3 nucleotides: TGCGCCAGCAGCACTACTGGACAGCCGTCTGACGGCTACACCTTC. Protein: CASSTTGQPSDGYTF. The rearrangement uses TRBV5-1 and TRBJ1-2; tentatively, D is TRBD1 (6 bases). The germline V gene encodes CDR1 SGHRS and CDR2 YFSETQ. Trimming took off 4 bases at V and 8 bases at J, with 21 bases between the two ends. This CDR3 is 15 amino acids long.

The rearrangement links TRBV4-2 to TRBJ2-5, with a possible D match to TRBD2 (6 bases). Germline V gene data show CDR1 as LGHNA and CDR2 as YNFKEQ. V was clipped by 0 bases and J by 2 bases, with 16 bases between them. The CDR3 is 17 residues long. CDR3 residues: CASSQEWRRGGQETQYF. CDR3 in DNA: TGTGCCAGCAGCCAAGAATGGAGGCGGGGCGGGCAAGAGACCCAGTACTTC.

This clone has just a few counts. The genes are TRBV29-1 and TRBJ1-1; D call uncertain. This CDR3 has 13 residues. V was shortened by 6 bases and J by 0 bases, with 11 bases between the two germline ends. Germline V gene lookup returns CDR1 SQVTM and CDR2 ANQGSEA. The CDR3 sequence is CSVLDIMNTEAFF. In nucleotides, the CDR3 is TGCAGCGTCCTAGATATAATGAACACTGAAGCTTTCTTT.

This chain links TRBV19 with TRBJ1-5; D ambiguous. Germline CDR1 is LNHDA and CDR2 is SQIVND (reference sequence). CDR3 length: 14 residues. Trimming removed 7 bases at V and 4 bases at J, with 14 bases between. DNA of the CDR3: TGTGCCAGTAAAGGTCAATCGGGGAATCAGCCCCAGCATTTT. Its translation: CASKGQSGNQPQHF.

The chain carries TRBV2 and TRBJ1-6; perhaps TRBD1 as D (5 bases). Germline V gives CDR1 SNHLY, CDR2 FYNNEI. This CDR3 contains 14 residues. V dropped 1 base and J dropped 8 bases, with 9 bases sitting between them. CDR3: CASSEGRDYSPLHF. The CDR3 DNA sequence: TGTGCCAGCAGTGAAGGCAGGGATTATTCACCCCTCCACTTT. The full variable domain, its missing parts supplied by reference TRBV2 and TRBJ1-6, is EPEVTQTPSHQVTQMGQEVILRCVPISNHLYFYWYRQILGQKVEFLVSFYNNEISEKSEIFDDQFSVERPDGSNFTLKIRSTKLEDSAMYFCASSEGRDYSPLHFGNGTRLTVT.

The chain joins TRBV7-2 to TRBJ1-6, with TRBD1 matching 7 bases. The CDR3 consists of 16 residues. J lost 10 bases, V lost 5 bases, and 14 bases had no gene match. Germline CDR1 reads SGHTA; CDR2 reads FQGNSA. The CDR3 bases are TGTGCCAGCAGCCTAGGGACAGTGGGAATGCGGTCACCCCTCCACTTT. Its protein product is CASSLGTVGMRSPLHF. Using reference TRBV7-2 and TRBJ1-6 for the parts outside the CDR3, the full variable domain is GAGVSQSPSNKVTEKGKDVELRCDPISGHTALYWYRQSLGQGLEFLIYFQGNSAPDKSGLPSDRFSAERTGGSVSTLTIQRTQQEDSAVYLCASSLGTVGMRSPLHFGNGTRLTVT.

The V and J genes are TRBV6-5 and TRBJ1-4; 11 bases map to TRBD1. Germline lookup yields CDR1 MNHEY and CDR2 SVGAGI. J lost 8 bases, V lost 6 bases, and 5 bases had no gene match. The CDR3 is 14 residues long. The CDR3 DNA reads TGTGCCAGCAGATCCGGGACAGGGGGGGAAAAACTGTTTTTT. It yields the protein CASRSGTGGEKLFF.

The chain couples TRBV7-9 to TRBJ1-2; no clear D gene. The CDR3 contains 14 residues. Trimming removed 5 bases from V and 4 bases from J, with 14 bases in between. Germline V gives CDR1 SEHNR, CDR2 FQNEAQ (reference sequence). The CDR3 DNA sequence: TGTGCCAGCAGCCCTAGAGGTGACTTCTATGGCTACACCTTC. As protein: CASSPRGDFYGYTF.

This clone was counted a few times. The rearrangement joins TRBV4-3 to TRBJ2-1; 10 bases line up with TRBD2. Germline V gives CDR1 LGHNA, CDR2 YSLEER. This CDR3 is 18 amino acids long. V dropped 1 base and J dropped 1; count of bases not matched to a gene: 7. CDR3 DNA: TGCGCCAGCAGCCAAGGGGTAGCGGGGGGCCTTTCCTACAATGAGCAGTTCTTC. Its protein is CASSQGVAGGLSYNEQFF.

The chain employs TRBV11-3 and TRBJ1-1, with D possibly TRBD1 on 6 matching bases. The CDR3 extends over 13 amino acids. CDR1 and CDR2 (germline): SGHNT, YENEEA. V lost 5 bases, J lost 0 bases, and 7 bases lay in between. The CDR3 spells CASSTGMNTEAFF. For the CDR3, the DNA is TGTGCCAGCAGCACAGGGATGAACACTGAAGCTTTCTTT.

The chain carries TRBV30 and TRBJ1-6; TRBD1 might be the D (6 bases). The CDR3 extends over 14 amino acids. The V gene lost 8 bases and the J gene lost 6 bases, with 17 bases spanning the gap. CDR1 and CDR2 (germline): GTSNPN, SVGIG (reference sequence). The CDR3 sequence: CAGLLGTTNSPLHF. As DNA, the CDR3 is TGTGCCGGACTTCTCGGGACAACTAATTCACCCCTCCACTTT.

The chain combines TRBV27 with TRBJ1-2, with D perhaps TRBD1 (6 bases). Trimming shortened V by 2 bases and J by 7 bases, and 11 bases separated the two germline ends. This CDR3 spans 13 amino acids. The germline V gene has CDR1 MNHEY and CDR2 SMNVEV (reference sequence). The CDR3 DNA is TGTGCCAGCAGTTTACGGGGGGGCGGTGGCTACACCTTC. Translation: CASSLRGGGGYTF.

The chain combines TRBV6-5 with TRBJ1-2; 7 nucleotides match TRBD1. Germline CDR1 reads MNHEY; CDR2 reads SVGAGI. This CDR3 comprises 15 residues. V gave up 5 bases and J gave up 0 bases; unmatched junction bases: 6. The CDR3 nucleotides are TGTGCCAGCAGTCCTTGGGACAGAGCTAACTATGGCTACACCTTC. Translated, it gives CASSPWDRANYGYTF.

The rearrangement joins TRBV2 to TRBJ1-2, with D maybe TRBD1 (6 bases). The CDR3 is 13 residues long. With 4 bases removed from V and 5 bases from J, the gap between germline ends came to 11 bases. Germline V gene data show CDR1 as SNHLY and CDR2 as FYNNEI. The CDR3 region has the DNA TGTGCCAGCAGTGTAGACAGGACTTATGGCTACACCTTC. Translation gives CASSVDRTYGYTF.

The chain combines TRBV7-9 with TRBJ1-2, with 11 bases aligning to TRBD1. This CDR3 contains 14 residues. Germline V lookup: CDR1 SEHNR, CDR2 FQNEAQ (reference sequence). The V segment lost 4 bases and the J segment 6 bases; nucleotides outside the gene matches: 4. This CDR3 reads CASSWRTGGDGYTF. CDR3 coding DNA: TGTGCCAGCAGCTGGAGGACAGGGGGCGATGGCTACACCTTC. Supplemented by reference TRBV7-9 and TRBJ1-2, the full variable domain reads DTGVSQNPRHKITKRGQNVTFRCDPISEHNRLYWYRQTLGQGPEFLTYFQNEAQLEKSRLLSDRFSAERPKGSFSTLEIQRTEQGDSAMYLCASSWRTGGDGYTFGSGTRLTVV.

The rearrangement uses TRBV2 and TRBJ1-6; 9 nucleotides agree with TRBD1. The CDR3 runs 13 residues. The V gene's germline CDR1 is SNHLY and CDR2 FYNNEI. V was clipped by 8 bases and J by 8 bases; unmatched bases: 4. This CDR3 reads CASGGDRDSPLHF. The DNA for the CDR3 is TGTGCCAGCGGGGGGGACAGGGATTCACCCCTCCACTTT.

This clone was observed a few times. The chain employs TRBV11-2 and TRBJ1-2; D call uncertain. In germline, CDR1 is SGHAT, CDR2 FQNNGV. This CDR3 spans 15 amino acids. V was cut by 0 bases and J by 4 bases, with 12 bases left in between. CDR3 DNA: TGTGCCAGCAGCTTAGAGCACCTGACTCTCTATGGCTACACCTTC. Its translation is CASSLEHLTLYGYTF. The full variable domain, with the rest looked up from reference TRBV11-2 and TRBJ1-2, is EAGVAQSPRYKIIEKRQSVAFWCNPISGHATLYWYQQILGQGPKLLIQFQNNGVVDDSQLPKDRFSAERLKGVDSTLKIQPAKLEDSAVYLCASSLEHLTLYGYTFGSGTRLTVV.

The chain recombines TRBV4-3 with TRBJ1-2; TRBD1 is a possible D gene (5 bases). CDR1 and CDR2 (germline): LGHNA, YSLEER. V was pared by 0 bases and J by 7 bases, with 18 bases between. The CDR3 contains 16 residues. In DNA, the CDR3 is TGCGCCAGCAGCCAAGATAGGCAGGGCCCCCAGCGTGGCTACACCTTC. Translated: CASSQDRQGPQRGYTF.

This sequence joins TRBV19 and TRBJ2-1, with TRBD1 matching over 7 bases. Germline V gene lookup returns CDR1 LNHDA and CDR2 SQIVND (reference sequence). Trimming at V came to 1 base and at J to 4 bases, leaving 7 bases not matched to a gene. This CDR3 comprises 16 residues. The CDR3 nucleotides are TGTGCCAGTAGTATAGCGACCGGGACAGCTTACAATGAGCAGTTCTTC. Translating it yields CASSIATGTAYNEQFF.

This clone occurred a few times. The chain couples TRBV7-8 to TRBJ1-4; D call uncertain. CDR1 and CDR2 (germline): SGHVS, FQNEAQ. This CDR3 spans 14 amino acids. With 3 bases removed from V and 4 bases from J, the gap between germline ends came to 9 bases. CDR3 nucleotide sequence: TGTGCCAGCAGCTTTGGCAGGCTTAATGAAAAACTGTTTTTT. It specifies CASSFGRLNEKLFF.

The chain employs TRBV6-1 and TRBJ1-5; no clear D gene. Trimming cost V 3 bases and J 4 bases, with 7 bases left between them. The germline V gene has CDR1 MNHNS and CDR2 SASEGT. The CDR3 length is 13 residues. The CDR3 spells CASSDPGNQPQHF. The CDR3 DNA follows: TGTGCCAGCAGTGATCCGGGGAATCAGCCCCAGCATTTT.

This chain uses TRBV30 with TRBJ2-5; TRBD2 aligns across 12 bases. Germline assignment: CDR1 GTSNPN and CDR2 SVGIG (reference sequence). CDR3 length: 13 residues. Trimming removed 1 base from V and 9 bases from J; junction bases left unmatched: 3. The chain's CDR3 is CAWSGTSGVAQYF. In nucleotides, the CDR3 is TGTGCCTGGAGTGGGACTAGCGGGGTGGCCCAGTACTTC. The full variable domain, its missing parts supplied by reference TRBV30 and TRBJ2-5, is SQTIHQWPATLVQPVGSPLSLECTVEGTSNPNLYWYRQAAGRGLQLLFYSVGIGQISSEVPQNLSASRPQDRQFILSSKKLLLSDSGFYLCAWSGTSGVAQYFGPGTRLLVL.

The CDR3 region is CASSLAGLYGYTF. In DNA form, the CDR3 reads TGTGCCAGCAGCTTGGCAGGACTCTATGGCTACACCTTC. The rearrangement uses TRBV5-6 and TRBJ1-2; no clear D. The length of the CDR3 is 13 residues. The germline V gene has CDR1 SGHDT and CDR2 YYEEEE. V was trimmed by 0 bases and J by 4 bases, leaving 7 bases between them.

The rearrangement uses TRBV10-3 and TRBJ2-5; TRBD2 might be the D (5 bases). The germline V gene encodes CDR1 ENHRY and CDR2 SYGVKD. This CDR3 has 15 residues. Between the trimmed V and J ends, which lost 0 bases and 5 bases, there was a span of 13 bases. The CDR3 DNA follows: TGTGCCATCAGTGAGTCGCAGCCGCCGGGGGAGACCCAGTACTTC. Protein: CAISESQPPGETQYF.